The clone carrying this T cell receptor (beta chain) was observed a few times. The antigen is not known. With 4 bases clipped from V and 2 bases from J, the junction kept 9 bases outside the gene matches. The length of the CDR3 is 16 residues. Germline values: CDR1 SGHNT, CDR2 YYREEE (reference sequence). These data originate in a study of naive and memory T cell subsets. Notes on the study in general: A few larger clonotypes appeared in naive repertoires, especially CD8, possibly memory cells re-expressing CD45RA. Gini index rose across naive, CM, EM and EMRA in CD4 and CD8.

Both TRBC1 and TRBC2 were covered by a beta constant-region primer of two equimolar oligonucleotides. Ligated cDNA was amplified by four rounds of PCR with nested alpha and beta constant-region primers and SP2. The cDNA 3' end received a ligated single-stranded oligonucleotide carrying the SP2 primer and a 12-nucleotide UMI. In TCRdb, the UMI-ligation and nested PCR reads were re-called with MiXCR into one record per CDR3 protein. The sample has over 110,000 distinct CDR3 sequences, 15% to 25% seen once. Alpha and beta libraries were amplified separately from the second PCR onward. Cells stained for CD3, CD4, CD8, CD45RA, CD27 and viability were sorted into four CD45RA/CD27 subsets.

This rearrangement joins TRBV5-4 to TRBJ2-7; 10 bases match TRBD2. The sample comprised naive CD8+ T cells from blood. This receptor was identified in a human donor in good health. CDR3 bases: TGTGCCAGCAGCGCCGGACTAGCGGAAAACCCCTACGAGCAGTACTTC. Its translation: CASSAGLAENPYEQYF.